This entry lists 28 T cell receptor beta chains sequenced from one sample in a study of neoadjuvant anti-PD-1 for oral cavity cancer. Some clones are missing from TCRdb's copy, which holds only in-frame ones; the method was immunoSEQ multiplex PCR. Seen here are over 65,000 clones, approximately 87% observed once, and the top ten hold less than 3%. Time point described: after neoadjuvant nivolumab, at surgical resection. Source: PBMCs, taken after nivolumab (anti-PD-1) treatment. All receptors come from a person aged 35-80 years with oral cavity squamous cell carcinoma.

The gene calls are TRBV5-1 and TRBJ1-1; 8 nucleotides line up with TRBD1. Trimming took 1 base from V and 2 from J; bases not matched to a gene: 4. The CDR3 sequence is 15 residues long. CDR1 and CDR2 (germline): SGHRS, YFSETQ. The CDR3 sequence is CASSLIGQGNTEAFF. The CDR3 nucleotides read TGCGCCAGCAGCTTGATCGGACAGGGAAACACTGAAGCTTTCTTT.

The chain uses TRBV6-1 and TRBJ2-7; 7 nucleotides agree with TRBD1. Unmatched junction bases numbered 8, after V lost 6 bases and J lost 0 bases. This CDR3 region has 15 residues. CDR1 is MNHNS and CDR2 is SASEGT in the germline V gene. CDR3 amino acids: CASRNTGASSYEQYF. The CDR3 region has the DNA TGTGCCAGCAGGAACACAGGGGCTAGCTCCTACGAGCAGTACTTC.

The chain links TRBV5-1 to TRBJ2-1; the D is unclear. The CDR3 length is 13 residues. Germline V gene sequence: CDR1 SGHRS, CDR2 YFSETQ. Trimming left V 0 bases short and J 7 bases short, with 8 bases between. The CDR3 sequence: CASSLGQVNEQFF. The CDR3, as DNA: TGCGCCAGCAGCTTGGGCCAGGTAAATGAGCAGTTCTTC.

V usage is TRBV9 and J usage is TRBJ1-3; D ambiguous. Germline lookup yields CDR1 SGDLS and CDR2 YYNGEE. V lost 0 bases, J lost 0 bases, and 7 bases lay in between. The CDR3 is 15 residues long. CDR3 in amino acids: CASSVDGSSGNTIYF. The CDR3 DNA is TGTGCCAGCAGCGTAGATGGGAGCTCTGGAAACACCATATATTTT.

The V and J genes are TRBV19 and TRBJ2-7, with D perhaps TRBD1 or TRBD2 (6 bases each). In germline, CDR1 is LNHDA, CDR2 SQIVND (reference sequence). This CDR3 contains 13 residues. V was shortened by 5 bases and J by 6 bases, with 14 bases between the two germline ends. CDR3 loop: CASSVDWGAEQYF. DNA of the CDR3: TGTGCCAGTAGTGTGGACTGGGGGGCCGAGCAGTACTTC. The whole variable domain, remainder taken from reference TRBV19 and TRBJ2-7, is DGGITQSPKYLFRKEGQNVTLSCEQNLNHDAMYWYRQDPGQGLRLIYYSQIVNDFQKGDIAEGYSVSREKKESFPLTVTSAQKNPTAFYLCASSVDWGAEQYFGPGTRLTVT.

The chain links TRBV5-1 to TRBJ1-2; 9 bases are shared with TRBD1. The CDR3 covers 13 residues. Looked up from germline, CDR1 is SGHRS and CDR2 is YFSETQ. V shed 5 bases, J shed 4 bases, and the junction held 3 bases outside the gene matches. CDR3 loop: CASRKTGGYGYTF. The CDR3 DNA follows: TGCGCCAGCAGGAAGACAGGGGGCTATGGCTACACCTTC. Looking up the rest from reference TRBV5-1 and TRBJ1-2 gives the full variable domain: KAGVTQTPRYLIKTRGQQVTLSCSPISGHRSVSWYQQTPGQGLQFLFEYFSETQRNKGNFPGRFSGRQFSNSRSEMNVSTLELGDSALYLCASRKTGGYGYTFGSGTRLTVV.

The chain joins TRBV5-6 to TRBJ2-3, with D hard to call. The CDR3 sequence is 16 residues long. Trimming removed 3 bases from V and 2 bases from J, with 16 bases in between. From germline, CDR1 is SGHDT and CDR2 YYEEEE. The CDR3 coding sequence is TGTGCCAGCAGCTATCCCGCGAGGATTCTCACAGATACGCAGTATTTT. Translating gives CASSYPARILTDTQYF.

This sequence joins TRBV12-5 and TRBJ2-1; D might be TRBD1 (9 bases). The CDR3 contains 14 residues. Trimming stripped 9 bases from V and 4 bases from J, with 16 bases between. Germline-derived CDR1 and CDR2 are LGHNT and FRNRAP. CDR3 sequence: CASVAGQGYNEQFF. Here the CDR3 DNA reads TGTGCTAGCGTAGCGGGACAGGGTTACAATGAGCAGTTCTTC.

CDR3 region: CAWSVLRSPYEQYF. DNA of the CDR3: TGTGCCTGGAGTGTACTTCGGTCTCCCTACGAGCAGTACTTC. This sequence joins TRBV30 and TRBJ2-7; no clear D. V was trimmed by 0 bases and J by 2 bases, leaving 11 bases between them. CDR1 is GTSNPN and CDR2 is SVGIG in the germline V gene (reference sequence). There are 14 residues in the CDR3. Full variable domain (outside the CDR3, taken from reference TRBV30 and TRBJ2-7): SQTIHQWPATLVQPVGSPLSLECTVEGTSNPNLYWYRQAAGRGLQLLFYSVGIGQISSEVPQNLSASRPQDRQFILSSKKLLLSDSGFYLCAWSVLRSPYEQYFGPGTRLTVT.

This chain links TRBV6-6 with TRBJ2-2; D not certain. The V gene lost 2 bases and the J gene lost 5 bases, with 12 bases spanning the gap. Germline loops: CDR1 MNHNY, CDR2 SVGAGI (reference sequence). This CDR3 has 15 amino acids. The CDR3 spells CASSYPDGITGELFF. CDR3 coding DNA: TGTGCCAGCAGTTACCCCGACGGTATTACCGGGGAGCTGTTTTTT.

This chain links TRBV2 with TRBJ2-3; D may be TRBD2 (5 bases). V lost 5 bases to trimming and J lost 2 bases, with 8 bases between them. CDR1 is SNHLY and CDR2 is FYNNEI in the germline V gene. This CDR3 is built from 13 residues. This CDR3 is CASSWEYTDTQYF. In DNA form, the CDR3 reads TGTGCCAGCAGTTGGGAGTACACAGATACGCAGTATTTT.

This clone was recorded only once. The chain employs TRBV5-1 and TRBJ2-1; maybe TRBD1 (6 bases). Germline V gives CDR1 SGHRS, CDR2 YFSETQ. Deletions cut 4 bases from V and 3 bases from J, with 14 bases between. The CDR3 loop spans 15 amino acids. The CDR3 spells CASSLEGTNYNEQFF. The CDR3 DNA follows: TGCGCCAGCAGCCTAGAGGGGACAAACTACAATGAGCAGTTCTTC.

This clone appeared a single time. This chain uses TRBV7-3 with TRBJ2-3, with TRBD2 matching 13 bases. This CDR3 region has 18 residues. Germline loops: CDR1 SGHTA, CDR2 FQGTGA. Trimming cost V 2 bases and J 4 bases; bases outside gene matches: 9. CDR3 bases: TGTGCCAGCAGCTTAGATTCGACTAGCGGGAGGAAGGCAGATACGCAGTATTTT. Amino acid sequence: CASSLDSTSGRKADTQYF.

J is TRBJ1-5 and V is TRBV15; no clear D gene. The CDR3 has 12 amino acids. V lost 1 base and J lost 7, with 5 bases in between. CDR1 and CDR2 (germline): LNHNV, YYDKDF (reference sequence). The CDR3 reads CATSRVLQPQHF. DNA of the CDR3: TGTGCCACCAGCAGAGTCCTACAGCCCCAGCATTTT.

The chain employs TRBV10-1 and TRBJ2-1; TRBD2 might be the D (6 bases). This CDR3 has 15 residues. Germline V CDR1 and CDR2: WNHNN, SYGVQD (reference sequence). The germline V and J ends were trimmed by 2 bases and 5 bases, with 13 bases remaining between them. The CDR3 region has the DNA TGCGCCAGCAGTGAGCTGGGGACTTCGAACAATGAGCAGTTCTTC. It yields the protein CASSELGTSNNEQFF.

J is TRBJ1-2 and V is TRBV27, with 7 bases identical to TRBD1. CDR1 and CDR2 from the germline V gene are MNHEY and SMNVEV (reference sequence). V lost 5 bases to trimming and J lost 2 bases; unmatched junction nucleotides: 11. CDR3 size: 16 residues. CDR3 in amino acids: CASSQHVGTANYGYTF. Here the CDR3 DNA reads TGTGCCAGCAGTCAACACGTCGGGACAGCGAACTATGGCTACACCTTC.

This clone was found a few times. CDR3 region: CASGLQGDTEAFF. The CDR3 DNA reads as TGTGCCAGTGGCCTACAGGGGGACACTGAAGCTTTCTTT. The rearrangement links TRBV19 to TRBJ1-1, with 8 bases matching TRBD1. The germline gives CDR1 LNHDA, CDR2 SQIVND (reference sequence). The CDR3 covers 13 residues. V shed 8 bases, J shed 3 bases, and the junction held 5 bases outside the gene matches. The entire variable domain, with the rest obtained from reference TRBV19 and TRBJ1-1, is as follows: DGGITQSPKYLFRKEGQNVTLSCEQNLNHDAMYWYRQDPGQGLRLIYYSQIVNDFQKGDIAEGYSVSREKKESFPLTVTSAQKNPTAFYLCASGLQGDTEAFFGQGTRLTVV.

The rearrangement uses TRBV29-1 and TRBJ1-2; TRBD1 aligns across 7 bases. Unmatched junction bases numbered 8, after V lost 7 bases and J lost 6 bases. The V gene's germline CDR1 is SQVTM and CDR2 ANQGSEA. CDR3 size: 12 residues. The CDR3 region is CSAMTGSDGYTF. CDR3 sequence (DNA): TGCAGCGCCATGACAGGGAGCGATGGCTACACCTTC.

The chain couples TRBV9 to TRBJ2-2; no definite D call. Trimming left V 0 bases short and J 3 bases short, with 6 bases between. The CDR3 covers 14 residues. The germline gives CDR1 SGDLS, CDR2 YYNGEE. CDR3 bases: TGTGCCAGCAGCGTAGTCCCCGACACCGGGGAGCTGTTTTTT. This encodes CASSVVPDTGELFF.

V gene TRBV28 combines with J gene TRBJ2-7; TRBD2 agrees at 8 bases. The CDR3 covers 14 residues. Per the germline V gene, CDR1 is MDHEN and CDR2 is SYDVKM. After removal of 4 bases from V and 5 bases from J, the junction contained 7 bases not matched to a gene. The CDR3 is CASSSAGENNEQYF. CDR3 sequence (DNA): TGTGCCAGCAGTTCAGCGGGAGAGAATAACGAGCAGTACTTC.

The CDR3 region is CASSPAGRNNYGYTF. CDR3 sequence (DNA): TGTGCCAGCAGCCCCGCGGGAAGAAATAACTATGGCTACACCTTC. This chain uses TRBV6-5 with TRBJ1-2, with D unresolved. Germline V lookup: CDR1 MNHEY, CDR2 SVGAGI. V gave up 6 bases and J gave up 1 base, with 15 bases separating them. The CDR3 runs 15 residues.

The rearrangement joins TRBV10-2 to TRBJ2-1; 11 nucleotides agree with TRBD2. V trimming: 3 bases; J trimming: 8 bases; junction bases outside the gene matches: 6. In germline, CDR1 is WSHSY, CDR2 SAAADI. The CDR3 runs 15 residues. CDR3 protein: CASSDPLAGGDEQFF. The CDR3 DNA follows: TGCGCCAGCAGTGACCCCCTAGCGGGAGGCGATGAGCAGTTCTTC.

This clone was detected only once. The gene calls are TRBV4-1 and TRBJ1-6, with D tentatively TRBD1 (6 bases). Germline V gives CDR1 MGHRA, CDR2 YSYEKL. The CDR3 covers 16 residues. Trimming removed 4 bases at V and 6 bases at J, with 16 bases between. The CDR3 sequence: CASSRLDRFPNSPLHF. CDR3 nucleotides: TGCGCCAGCAGCCGACTCGACAGGTTTCCTAATTCACCCCTCCACTTT.

The genes are TRBV7-8 and TRBJ2-1; a weak D match, TRBD2 (6 bases). The V end lost 1 base, the J end lost 8 bases, and 12 bases lay between the germline ends. CDR1 and CDR2 from the germline V gene are SGHVS and FQNEAQ. This CDR3 is 14 amino acids long. The CDR3 spells CASSLGRGGYEQFF. CDR3 sequence (DNA): TGTGCCAGCAGCTTAGGTAGGGGAGGATATGAGCAGTTCTTC.

The chain joins TRBV28 to TRBJ1-5, with TRBD1 as a possible D gene (5 bases). V lost 2 bases and J 6 bases, leaving 14 bases between the germline ends. CDR1 and CDR2 (germline): MDHEN, SYDVKM. The CDR3 covers 15 residues. CDR3 residues: CASSLPLGVGQPQHF. The DNA of the CDR3 is TGTGCCAGCAGTTTACCTCTGGGGGTCGGTCAGCCCCAGCATTTT. Full variable domain (missing parts from reference TRBV28 and TRBJ1-5): DVKVTQSSRYLVKRTGEKVFLECVQDMDHENMFWYRQDPGLGLRLIYFSYDVKMKEKGDIPEGYSVSREKKERFSLILESASTNQTSMYLCASSLPLGVGQPQHFGDGTRLSIL.

The V gene is TRBV19, the J gene TRBJ1-6; D is possibly TRBD1 (6 bases). CDR1 is LNHDA, CDR2 SQIVND, per germline (reference sequence). The CDR3 length is 15 residues. The V gene lost 2 bases and the J gene lost 8 bases, with 13 bases spanning the gap. The CDR3 loop reads CASSIMREGDSPLHF. CDR3 sequence (DNA): TGTGCCAGTAGTATAATGCGGGAGGGGGATTCACCCCTCCACTTT.

This clone has only one observation. The chain has TRBV5-8 and TRBJ1-6; D is undetermined. Per the germline V gene, CDR1 is SGHTS and CDR2 is YDEGEE. V lost 9 bases to trimming and J lost 6 bases, with 19 bases between them. The CDR3 sequence is 15 residues long. For the CDR3, the DNA is TGTGCCACAAACCCTAGGGCGAACATTAATTCACCCCTCCACTTT. It translates to CATNPRANINSPLHF. The variable domain in full, with the rest retrieved from reference TRBV5-8 and TRBJ1-6, is EAGVTQSPTHLIKTRGQQATLRCSPISGHTSVYWYQQALGLGLQFLLWYDEGEERNRGNFPPRFSGRQFPNYSSELNVNALELEDSALYLCATNPRANINSPLHFGNGTRLTVT.

V usage is TRBV6-5 and J usage is TRBJ1-3, with D unclear. Trimming removed 0 bases from V and 4 bases from J, with 7 bases in between. This CDR3 is 14 amino acids long. Germline values: CDR1 MNHEY, CDR2 SVGAGI. The CDR3 here is CASSYSDGGNTIYF. In nucleotides, the CDR3 is TGTGCCAGCAGTTACTCGGACGGCGGAAACACCATATATTTT.